The source of this T cell receptor beta chain is a study of cytomegalovirus exposure and HLA in healthy donors (TCRdb year 2017). About the investigation overall: An earlier analysis of some 550 of the donors reported 250 to 300 Gb of sequence data and some 120 million unique TCR beta sequences from about 180 million T cells. Of the roughly 390 genotyped donors, over 65% fell in the genetic ancestry cluster associated with self-reported Caucasian donors. Every repertoire in the discovery cohort had been generated on one and the same sequencing platform. About five DR-DQ haplotypes were handled as single units for association and clustering, since linkage in the cohort was strong. The study aimed to test whether cataloging public T cell receptors could reveal signatures of past pathogen exposure. In the later analysis, no new phenotypic data were used to find candidate immune exposures; instead, reliance was placed on TCR beta sequences and their occurrence across donors. Across some 400 genotyped donors of the cohort, an average of about 220,000 unique TCR beta nucleotide sequences per donor were sequenced, and around 19% of those sequences were non-productive. To study patterns of TCR occurrence, a later analysis re-analyzed previously published TCR beta repertoires from around 660 donors and added high-resolution HLA genotyping. Roughly 320 gigabases of sequencing data and around 80 million unique TCR sequences made up an early release that covered fewer than 650 HLA-typed donors. In addition to the first cohort of 650 to 750 subjects, a separate validation cohort of 120 different subjects was used. In a later genetic analysis, genome-wide SNP genotypes for about 55% of the 666 donors were used, and that subset was treated as a discovery cohort. Donor age, sex, ethnicity and CMV serostatus were compiled together with the repertoire data. The number of donors typed differed by locus, with roughly 620-630 for A, B, C, DRB1 and DQB1, around 560 for DQA1, approximately 580 for DPA1, and some 450 for DPB1. An earlier analysis of some 600 of the donors applied high-throughput TCR beta sequencing to assess whether each TCR beta V gene segment acted as functional or pseudogenic. The study used immunosequencing to profile the T cell repertoires of some 600 subjects and linked those repertoires to cytomegalovirus serostatus. To predict cytomegalovirus infection status, the study combined high-throughput TCR immunosequencing, statistical association of individual TCRs with disease status, and machine learning. Both class I and class II loci were covered by HLA typing, at four-digit resolution.

Notes on this clone: There is no known antigen for this receptor. No quality values exist for individual bases; no much larger clone is one base distant.

General findings and caveats noted by the study authors: A later analysis reported that several top co-occurrence clusters appeared linked to parvovirus B19, influenza, CMV and Epstein-Barr virus. Because HLA typing was unavailable for some donors at each locus, only the typed subset was used in association tests. For the cohort, immune exposure information was limited to CMV serostatus. The presence/absence analyses assumed that sequencing depth was roughly uniform across donors, and that assumption may not be true. A later analysis associated 15,000 to 20,000 TCR beta sequences with specific HLA alleles at a false discovery rate of 0.05. Compared with equally common non-associated chains, HLA-associated TCR beta chains in a later analysis were more clonally expanded and had lower generation probabilities. When HLA alleles, especially DR and DQ, strongly co-occurred, attributing TCR associations to individual alleles was difficult. An earlier analysis of around 540 of the donors showed that most TCR beta V segments appeared in productive rearrangements either about 87% or about 30% of the time, which broadly matched IMGT annotations. An association between a missense DCLRE1C variant and V-gene and J-gene trimming of TCR beta chains was found in a later genetic analysis and replicated in an independent cohort. According to a later analysis, most CMV-associated TCR beta chains appeared to be HLA-restricted, and the HLA associations seemed to be driven largely by CMV exposure. In a later analysis, TCR association rates were found to vary across HLA loci, with the most associated TCRs seen for DRB1 alleles and the fewest for HLA-C alleles. The classifier was reported to diagnose cytomegalovirus status with high specificity and sensitivity in both the original cohort and the validation cohort. This cohort had only TCR beta chains sequenced, and the lack of alpha or paired-chain data limited which features could be detected. According to a later genetic analysis, donors in an Asian-associated ancestry cluster had fewer N-insertions in productive TCRs than the approximately 630-donor mean. A further reported finding was that TCR beta sequences accurately predicted the HLA-A and HLA-B alleles for most subjects in the first cohort. A group of highly shared sequence variants was considered likely to be a technical artifact of the sequencing pipeline. The study gave a list of roughly 150 TCR beta chains associated with cytomegalovirus. Because counts were too low, 15 to 20 rarely observed V segments, including chromosome 9 orphons, were left out of the earlier analysis of a few hundred of the donors. Across donors, most TCR sequences were observed very rarely, whereas some public TCRs were present in many individuals. Correlated functional status among segregating V segments might reflect linkage disequilibrium, but an unknown experimental factor could not be ruled out. In vitro tests confirmed that a few of the cytomegalovirus-associated TCR beta chains recognize cytomegalovirus antigens. It was suggested by the authors that the approach could potentially be generalized to other disease states and immunological phenotypes. Because the 87-base-pair reads could not distinguish some IMGT-functional V segments, including TRBV6-2 and TRBV6-3, those segments were excluded.

The cohort comprised several hundred healthy bone marrow donors. At the time of sampling, all cohort members were nominally healthy, though unrecorded immune exposures were likely present. Of the 650 to 750 cohort members, roughly 300 had positive CMV serostatus and 350 to 400 had negative CMV serostatus, and CMV serostatus was not recorded for the donor. A peripheral blood sample was provided by each donor, and peripheral blood mononuclear cells were used for TCR beta sequencing. Genomic DNA was extracted from the blood cell samples with the Qiagen DNeasy Blood Extraction Kit. The receptor library was made with the immunoSEQ multiplex PCR assay. For the multiplex PCR, a mixture combining 60 forward primers for TCR Vbeta segments and 13 reverse primers for TCR Jbeta segments was used. The CDR3 region of rearranged TCR beta genes was amplified from genomic DNA with a multiplex PCR assay. The amplified TCR beta libraries were sequenced on the Illumina HiSeq System as 87-base-pair reads. Regarding the original processing steps: A later analysis counted approximately 74 million unique TCR beta chains across the 640 or so repertoires, and roughly 10 million of these chains were shared by at least two donors. Raw reads were error-corrected and collapsed into unique sequences with a nearest-neighbor algorithm that merged closely related sequences to remove PCR and sequencing errors. Alignment of CDR3 sequences to IMGT reference sequences was used to assign V, D and J gene segments. For a sequence to be retained, a match of at least six nucleotides was required to both a V gene segment and a J gene segment. Rearrangements were classified as productive when the CDR3 lacked stop codons and remained in frame with V and J, and all other rearrangements were classified as non-productive. Following IMGT convention, CDR3 was defined as the stretch from the second conserved V-encoded cysteine up to the conserved J-encoded phenylalanine. In an earlier analysis of more than 550 of the donors, sequences lacking an unambiguous match to a single V gene segment were excluded. An earlier analysis of a few hundred of the donors classified V segments as functional when productive rearrangements were above 56.7% and as segregating when the standard deviation between donors was above 5%. A statistical classification framework was developed to diagnose cytomegalovirus status using the catalog of TCR beta chain sequences. A later analysis assigned V and J genes by comparing TCR nucleotide sequences with IMGT/GENE-DB human TR gene sequences. Using the TCRdist pipeline, a later analysis assigned CDR3 sequences along with most-parsimonious VDJ recombination scenarios. In a later analysis, every TCR beta chain was defined by the combination of its CDR3 amino acid sequence and its V-gene family, and reads without a unique V-gene family were dropped. As a way to deal with suspected cross-contamination and a sequencing artifact, a later analysis dropped nearly 600 nucleotide sequences that were highly shared and had low generation probability. In a later analysis, a clonal expansion index was calculated for each public chain from normalized within-repertoire ranks of inferred template counts. A later analysis computed generation probabilities with a VDJ recombination model fitted to out-of-frame rearrangements, and checked the results against IGoR. In a later analysis, hypergeometric tests were used to score TCR-TCR, TCR-HLA and TCR-CMV co-occurrence, with a repertoire-size bias correction applied to TCR pairs. To estimate false discovery rates, a later analysis permuted the HLA or CMV assignments 20 times. In a later analysis, co-occurring TCRs were grouped using DBSCAN, and TCRdist sequence similarity was added for clustering within HLA-allele-positive subsets. Co-occurrence clustering excluded repertoires with fewer than 30,000 or more than 120,000 public chains, plus five with anomalous nucleotide sharing. TCRdb took this table from immuneACCESS and kept in-frame rearrangements with V and J called. Such tables lack part of the clones; where checked against another copy, unresolved V genes explain under half of the gap, and the rest is unexplained. That table is the source of V, J and clone size, and D and trimming were worked out from the DNA. The sample contains 100,000 to 150,000 clones, about 78% of them found a single time. The ten largest clonotypes hold approximately 2.6% of the sample.

The CDR3 spans 15 residues, from the cysteine through the phenylalanine. Of the read, only the CDR3 DNA is kept; its 45 bases are in frame from base 1. The germline ends are 10 bases apart after V is trimmed by 3 bases and J by 2 bases. The germline V gene gives CDR1 as MNHNS and CDR2 as SASEGT. The rearrangement combines TRBV6-1 with TRBJ2-2; a tentative D call is TRBD1 (5 bases match). This TCR derives from a human donor in good health. The material sequenced was PBMCs. The CDR3 region has the sequence CASSDRQGNTGELFF. DNA sequence: TGTGCCAGCAGTGATCGGCAGGGTAACACCGGGGAGCTGTTTTTT.